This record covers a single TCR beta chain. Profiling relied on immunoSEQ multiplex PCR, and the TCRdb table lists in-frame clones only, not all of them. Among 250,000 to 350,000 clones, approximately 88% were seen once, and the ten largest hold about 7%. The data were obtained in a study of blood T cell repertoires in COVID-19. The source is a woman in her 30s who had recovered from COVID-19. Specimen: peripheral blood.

The CDR3 region is CASSSEAYGSTDTQYF. The CDR3 DNA reads as TGTGCCAGCAGCTCGGAGGCCTACGGGAGCACAGATACGCAGTATTTT. The chain employs TRBV5-4 and TRBJ2-3, with a possible D match to TRBD2 (5 bases). CDR3 size: 16 residues. V lost 3 bases and J 0 bases, leaving 14 bases between the germline ends. In germline, CDR1 is SGHNT, CDR2 YYREEE (reference sequence). Looking up the rest from reference TRBV5-4 and TRBJ2-3 gives the full variable domain: ETGVTQSPTHLIKTRGQQVTLRCSSQSGHNTVSWYQQALGQGPQFIFQYYREEENGRGNFPPRFSGLQFPNYSSELNVNALELDDSALYLCASSSEAYGSTDTQYFGPGTRLTVL.